Listed here are 6 T cell receptor beta chains from one sample, sequenced in a study of neurological immune-mediated disorders. TCRdb fed the 5' RACE reads into MiXCR, producing one record per CDR3 protein. Counted here are 45,000 or so distinct CDR3 sequences, about 6% occurring once; the ten biggest clones make up 0.57%. The specimen was CD4+ T cells from blood. All receptors come from a woman aged 40-49 years in good health.

The chain couples TRBV20-1 to TRBJ2-7, with D perhaps TRBD2 (6 bases). The V and J ends lost 5 bases and 3 bases respectively, with 11 bases between them. CDR3 size: 12 residues. Germline V gene data show CDR1 as DFQATT and CDR2 as SNEGSKA (reference sequence). The CDR3 DNA reads TGCAGTGCTGGGATCGGGGGCTACGAGCAGTACTTC. Its translation: CSAGIGGYEQYF.

This clonotype was recorded many times. One end of the junction fails to match germline, which may point to a read error. The gene calls are TRBV6-1 and TRBJ2-7, with a possible D match to TRBD1 (6 bases). This CDR3 contains 18 residues. Per germline, CDR1 MNHNS and CDR2 SASEGT. CDR3 in DNA: TGCGCCAGCAGTGTCAGGATTAACGTCCGGGACACCTCCTACGAGCAGTACTTC. Translating it yields CASSVRINVRDTSYEQYF.

There are many counts of this clonotype. V usage is TRBV18 and J usage is TRBJ2-1; the D is unclear. Trimming pared 6 bases from V and 0 bases from J, leaving 12 bases between. Germline V gene data show CDR1 as KGHSH and CDR2 as LQKENI. This CDR3 comprises 15 residues. The CDR3 loop reads CASSTSRSSYNEQFF. In DNA form, the CDR3 reads TGTGCCAGCTCCACCAGTCGGAGCTCCTACAATGAGCAGTTCTTC.

This clonotype occurred many times. With a much larger clone just one base away, this may be a read error. The chain links TRBV5-1 to TRBJ2-1, with a tentative D call TRBD1 (5 bases). The CDR3 length is 14 residues. Germline CDR1 reads SGHRS; CDR2 reads YFSETQ. CDR3: CTSSLGRPLDEQFF. CDR3 DNA: TGCACCAGCAGCTTGGGGCGTCCACTGGATGAGCAGTTCTTC. Full variable domain (remainder filled in from reference TRBV5-1 and TRBJ2-1): KAGVTQTPRYLIKTRGQQVTLSCSPISGHRSVSWYQQTPGQGLQFLFEYFSETQRNKGNFPGRFSGRQFSNSRSEMNVSTLELGDSALYLCTSSLGRPLDEQFFGPGTRLTVL.

This clonotype was detected ten times or more. The CDR3 DNA follows: TGTGCCAGCAGTTACTCAAGTTTGAACACTGAAGCTTTCTTT. This sequence encodes CASSYSSLNTEAFF. The J gene is TRBJ1-1, the V gene TRBV6-6; D is ambiguous. CDR3 size: 14 residues. Germline CDR1 MNHNY, CDR2 SVGAGI (reference sequence). The germline V and J ends were trimmed by 0 bases and 0 bases, with 5 bases remaining between them.

The table lists this clonotype with many counts. The chain couples TRBV20-1 to TRBJ2-5, with D possibly being TRBD2 (6 bases). V was cut by 3 bases and J by 1 base, with 15 bases left in between. This CDR3 comprises 15 residues. The germline V gene has CDR1 DFQATT and CDR2 SNEGSKA (reference sequence). The CDR3 reads CSASALAQTQETQYF. As DNA, the CDR3 is TGCAGTGCTAGCGCACTAGCCCAGACCCAAGAGACCCAGTACTTC.